This T cell receptor (beta chain) was captured by sequencing in a study of shared clonotypes between healthy human individuals. The germline CDR1 and CDR2 sequences are MGHRA and YSYEKL. CDR3 size: 16 residues. The V and J ends lost 0 bases and 7 bases, in that order; junction bases with no gene match: 9. Running of the assay took place at deep level. This table comes from immunoSEQ multiplex PCR, and its TCRdb copy is limited to in-frame clones, with some not included. The sample holds 2,500,000 or so clones; around 94% are singletons and the top ten take roughly 0.13%. The sample was naive CD4+ T cells sorted from blood. Subset specified: CD45RA+ positively selected. The rearrangement uses TRBV4-1 and TRBJ1-2; TRBD1 agrees at 9 bases. The clonotype comes from a young man in good health. The CDR3 DNA follows: TGCGCCAGCAGCCAAGATTCGGGACAGGGTGTCGGTGGCTACACCTTC. The encoded protein is CASSQDSGQGVGGYTF.